Following are 2 T cell receptor beta chains from one sample sequenced in a study of blood T cell repertoires in COVID-19. Sequencing used immunoSEQ multiplex PCR; TCRdb keeps in-frame clones, though not all of them. The repertoire consists of some 180,000 clones, with around 81% occurring once and the leading ten covering approximately 10%. What was sequenced was peripheral blood. The source is a woman aged 40-49 years with COVID-19, enrolled during active disease.

J is TRBJ1-1 and V is TRBV3-1 (or the pseudogene TRBV3-2); weak D call: TRBD1 (5 bases). Germline V gives CDR1 LGHDT, CDR2 YNNKEL (reference sequence). V shed 4 bases and J shed 2 bases, with 8 bases lying between them. CDR3 size: 13 residues. The CDR3 sequence is CASSRGINTEAFF. Written as DNA, the CDR3 is TGTGCCAGCAGCCGGGGCATAAACACTGAAGCTTTCTTT.

This chain uses TRBV4-1 with TRBJ2-2; 8 bases map to TRBD1. This CDR3 contains 16 residues. The germline gives CDR1 MGHRA, CDR2 YSYEKL. Trimming removed 3 bases from V and 6 bases from J; junction bases left unmatched: 9. CDR3: CASSHDGQGIAGELFF. The DNA for the CDR3 is TGCGCCAGCAGCCACGATGGACAGGGTATCGCCGGGGAGCTGTTTTTT.